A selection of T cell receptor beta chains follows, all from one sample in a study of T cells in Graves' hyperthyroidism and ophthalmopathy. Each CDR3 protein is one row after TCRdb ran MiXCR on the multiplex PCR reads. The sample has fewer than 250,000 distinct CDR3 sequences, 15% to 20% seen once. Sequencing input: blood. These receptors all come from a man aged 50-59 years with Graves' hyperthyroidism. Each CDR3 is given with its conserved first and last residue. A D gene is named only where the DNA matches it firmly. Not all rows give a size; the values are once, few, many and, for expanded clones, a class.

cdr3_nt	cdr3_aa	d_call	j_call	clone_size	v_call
TGTGCCAGCACACGAGGGGACAAGAACACTGAAGCTTTCTTT	CASTRGDKNTEAFF	-	TRBJ1-1	many	TRBV6-2/TRBV6-3
TGTGCCTGGAACCGACTAGCTCTCGCAGATACGCAGTATTTT	CAWNRLALADTQYF	TRBD2	TRBJ2-3	-	TRBV30
TGTGCCAGCAGCGTAGGAGGCCTTAGCTCTGGAAACACCATATATTTT	CASSVGGLSSGNTIYF	-	TRBJ1-3	-	TRBV9
TGTGCCAGCAGAGGACTTAATACGCAGTATTTT	CASRGLNTQYF	-	TRBJ2-3	many	TRBV3-1
TGCAGTGCCGGACCCGAGACCAACGTCCTGACTTTC	CSAGPETNVLTF	-	TRBJ2-6	few	TRBV20-1
TGTGCCAGCAGCCAAGAGGGAATCAATGAGCAGTTCTTC	CASSQEGINEQFF	-	TRBJ2-1	many	TRBV3-1
TGTGCCAGCAGTTTGGGTCGGAGGAACACCGGGGAGCTGTTTTTT	CASSLGRRNTGELFF	-	TRBJ2-2	-	TRBV12-3/TRBV12-4
TGTGCCAGCAGACACGTCGGGGACCTTAATGAAAAACTGTTTTTT	CASRHVGDLNEKLFF	-	TRBJ1-4	few	TRBV11-3
TGCGCCAGCAGCCCTGGACTGAACCGGCTCGGCTACACCTTC	CASSPGLNRLGYTF	-	TRBJ1-2	-	TRBV5-1
TGTGCCAGCTCACCGCTCGGGACTTTGGGGACCCAGTACTTC	CASSPLGTLGTQYF	-	TRBJ2-5	few	TRBV18
TGTGCCAGCAGTTTACGGGGGGACTGGAGCTCCTACGAGCAGTACTTC	CASSLRGDWSSYEQYF	TRBD2	TRBJ2-7	once	TRBV28
TGTGCCTGGGCGCCCTCGGATCGTGAGCAGTTCTTC	CAWAPSDREQFF	-	TRBJ2-1	many	TRBV30
TGCAGTGTTCAGGGGGCAGTATTTGGTGGCTACACCTTC	CSVQGAVFGGYTF	TRBD1	TRBJ1-2	few	TRBV20-1
TGTGCCAGCACCTCTTGGACTAGCGGCTTAAATGAGCAGTTCTTC	CASTSWTSGLNEQFF	TRBD2	TRBJ2-1	many	TRBV6-2/TRBV6-3
TGTGCCAGCAGTGAGGCGGACACTGAAGCTTTCTTT	CASSEADTEAFF	-	TRBJ1-1	-	TRBV6-1
TGTGCCAGCAGCTTTTCGGCTGAGCAGTTCTTC	CASSFSAEQFF	-	TRBJ2-1	-	TRBV7-9
TGCAGCGTTCGGGGTCAGGGGGGCACAGATACGCAGTATTTT	CSVRGQGGTDTQYF	TRBD1	TRBJ2-3	few	TRBV29-1
TGCGCCAGCAGCCAAGATACGGCGGGAGGAGGCCATGAGCAGTTCTTC	CASSQDTAGGGHEQFF	TRBD2	TRBJ2-1	few	TRBV4-1
TGTGCCAGCAGCTCACGACTAGCGGGAAACACAGATACGCAGTATTTT	CASSSRLAGNTDTQYF	TRBD2	TRBJ2-3	few	TRBV5-4
TGTGCCAGCAGTTCCGGGACAGGGGGCTACGTTGTGTATTCACCCCTCCACTTT	CASSSGTGGYVVYSPLHF	TRBD1	TRBJ1-6	few	TRBV6-5
TGTGCCAGCTCACTTCAGGGGAGCGGTGGCTACACCTTC	CASSLQGSGGYTF	-	TRBJ1-2	few	TRBV18
TGCGCCAGCAGCTTGTCTGGTACTAGCGGGATCTGGAAGACCCAGTACTTC	CASSLSGTSGIWKTQYF	TRBD2	TRBJ2-5	-	TRBV5-1
TGTGCCACCAGTGATCAAAGACAGGGGGCCCACAATGAGCAGTTCTTC	CATSDQRQGAHNEQFF	TRBD1	TRBJ2-1	many	TRBV24-1
TGCAGTGCTATTCCTCCCTTTAGCGGGAGAGGGGTCAATGAGCAGTTCTTC	CSAIPPFSGRGVNEQFF	TRBD2	TRBJ2-1	-	TRBV20-1
TGTGCCAGCCGGGGGGCGAGGACTGAAGCTTTCTTT	CASRGARTEAFF	-	TRBJ1-1	many	TRBV7-9
TGTGCCAGCAGTAACACAGGGCTGGGTTACGAGCAGTACTTC	CASSNTGLGYEQYF	-	TRBJ2-7	few	TRBV2
TGTGCCAGCAGTTTAAATTTCCGAGAGCCGGGGCGTGCTTACAATGAGCAGTTCTTC	CASSLNFREPGRAYNEQFF	-	TRBJ2-1	-	TRBV12-3/TRBV12-4
TGCGCCAGCAGCCAAGAGCCTAGCGGTACCTACGAGCAGTACTTC	CASSQEPSGTYEQYF	TRBD2	TRBJ2-7	-	TRBV4-1
TGTGCCAGCAGCGCAAAGGGAGTAGCGGGAGAGGCCTACGAGCAGCACTTC	CASSAKGVAGEAYEQHF	TRBD2	TRBJ2-7	-	TRBV9
TGTGCCAGCAGGTTTTACACCGAGCAGTACTTC	CASRFYTEQYF	-	TRBJ2-7	-	TRBV28
TGTGCCACCGGCCGGGGCACTGGGGCCAACGTCCTGACTTTC	CATGRGTGANVLTF	-	TRBJ2-6	few	TRBV6-1
TGTGCCATCAGTGGGACAGGCCGGCTATGGGGCTACACCTTC	CAISGTGRLWGYTF	TRBD1	TRBJ1-2	many	TRBV10-3
TGTGCCAGCAAATTAGCGGGAGACACCGGGGAGCTGTTTTTT	CASKLAGDTGELFF	TRBD2	TRBJ2-2	many	TRBV6-1
TGCAGTGCTAGAGCGAGCGGCCTTGTCGAGCAGTTCTTC	CSARASGLVEQFF	-	TRBJ2-1	many	TRBV20-1
TGCGCCAGCAGCCCAGCGGGAGGACGCCGAAATACGCAGTATTTT	CASSPAGGRRNTQYF	TRBD2	TRBJ2-3	many	TRBV4-1
TGCAGTGCCCGCCCGGACAGGGAGAATTCACCCCTCCACTTT	CSARPDRENSPLHF	TRBD1	TRBJ1-6	many	TRBV20-1
TGTGCCATCAGTGAGGAACCCCCAGGGAATGAGCAGTTCTTC	CAISEEPPGNEQFF	-	TRBJ2-1	once	TRBV10-3
TGTGCCAGCAGCTTACCAGTGAACACCGGGGAGCTGTTTTTT	CASSLPVNTGELFF	-	TRBJ2-2	-	TRBV11-3
TGTGCCAGCAGCTCCCCGCCAGGGCTCAGATATCAAGAGACCCAGTACTTC	CASSSPPGLRYQETQYF	-	TRBJ2-5	many	TRBV7-4
TGTGCCAGCAGTTTAATGGGGTTGGGTGAAGCTTTCTTT	CASSLMGLGEAFF	-	TRBJ1-1	many	TRBV27